Listed here are 30 T cell receptor beta chains from one sample, sequenced in a study of beta chain features in type 1 diabetes. The authors reverse transcribed all of the isolated RNA, so sequencing captured expressed TCRB transcripts. Clones were read by immunoSEQ multiplex PCR, and TCRdb kept only the in-frame ones, dropping some. The profile shows 300,000 to 400,000 clones, around 12% of them singletons. The specimen was naive CD4+ T cells from blood. The receptors originated from a man between 18 and 35 years old in good health.

The chain recombines TRBV28 with TRBJ1-1; TRBD1 matches at 9 bases. The CDR3 runs to 15 residues. Germline V gene lookup returns CDR1 MDHEN and CDR2 SYDVKM. V shed 5 bases, J shed 9 bases, and the junction held 13 bases outside the gene matches. The CDR3 here is CASSQRTGGVAQAFF. CDR3 DNA sequence: TGTGCCAGCAGTCAACGAACAGGGGGCGTCGCCCAAGCTTTCTTT.

Written as DNA, the CDR3 is TGTGCCAGTAGTATAGTGGAGACCGGGGAGCTGTTTTTT. This gives the protein CASSIVETGELFF. The chain uses TRBV19 and TRBJ2-2; no reliable D call. V lost 1 base and J 5 bases, leaving 5 bases between the germline ends. The CDR3 covers 13 residues. Germline V gene lookup returns CDR1 LNHDA and CDR2 SQIVND (reference sequence).

The chain couples TRBV25-1 to TRBJ1-2; D gene uncertain. This CDR3 has 13 residues. Per germline, CDR1 MGHDK and CDR2 SYGVNS. With 2 bases removed from V and 10 bases from J, the gap between germline ends came to 14 bases. CDR3 nucleotides: TGTGCCAGCAGTGAAACCCCCCCGGTAATCTACACCTTC. Translated: CASSETPPVIYTF.

This clone was recorded at least ten times. The chain employs TRBV30 and TRBJ2-3, with 7 bases that match TRBD1. The CDR3 loop spans 12 amino acids. V shed 2 bases and J 7 bases; nucleotides not matched to a gene: 3. Germline V gene lookup returns CDR1 GTSNPN and CDR2 SVGIG (reference sequence). The CDR3 DNA reads TGTGCCTGGAGTCCACAGGGGAATACGCAGTATTTT. Translation: CAWSPQGNTQYF.

The chain recombines TRBV6-6 with TRBJ2-7, with D possibly being TRBD2 (5 bases). CDR1 MNHNY and CDR2 SVGAGI come from the germline V gene (reference sequence). This CDR3 region has 15 residues. Between the trimmed V and J ends, which lost 6 bases and 0 bases, there was a span of 15 bases. The CDR3 reads CASRRGPEASYEQYF. DNA for the CDR3: TGTGCCAGCAGGAGAGGACCGGAGGCCTCCTACGAGCAGTACTTC.

The chain recombines TRBV5-6 with TRBJ1-6; D is unclear. The CDR3 spans 13 residues. Germline V lookup: CDR1 SGHDT, CDR2 YYEEEE. Trimming took 4 bases from V and 9 from J, leaving 11 bases between them. The CDR3 protein is CASSPTTGSPLHF. In DNA form, the CDR3 reads TGTGCCAGCAGCCCAACTACGGGTTCACCCCTCCACTTT.

Only a few counts were recorded for this clone. The gene calls are TRBV5-4 and TRBJ2-1; possible D gene TRBD2, 6 bases. Germline CDR1 is SGHNT and CDR2 is YYREEE (reference sequence). This CDR3 is 15 amino acids long. V lost 4 bases to trimming and J lost 5 bases, with 16 bases between them. Here the CDR3 reads CASSKRAVWDNEQFF. Here the CDR3 DNA reads TGTGCCAGCAGCAAGCGGGCTGTATGGGACAATGAGCAGTTCTTC.

The rearrangement links TRBV28 to TRBJ1-5; weak D call: TRBD1 (5 bases). Trimming stripped 9 bases from V and 3 bases from J, with 12 bases between. Germline assignment: CDR1 MDHEN and CDR2 SYDVKM. The CDR3 runs to 13 residues. The chain's CDR3 is CASRQTLNQPQHF. In DNA form, the CDR3 reads TGTGCCAGTAGACAGACCCTCAATCAGCCCCAGCATTTT.

This clone was seen repeatedly, ten times or more. The chain joins TRBV7-2 to TRBJ2-7; D remains unclear. The V gene lost 1 base and the J gene lost 0 bases, with 7 bases spanning the gap. Per germline, CDR1 SGHTA and CDR2 FQGNSA. The CDR3 extends over 14 amino acids. The CDR3 nucleotides are TGTGCCAGCAGCTTAGTGCACAGCTCCTACGAGCAGTACTTC. Translated, it gives CASSLVHSSYEQYF.

The rearrangement uses TRBV6-5 and TRBJ2-3, with a weak D call TRBD1 (6 bases). V lost 2 bases to trimming and J lost 0 bases, with 12 bases between them. Germline V gene data show CDR1 as MNHEY and CDR2 as SVGAGI. The CDR3 totals 16 residues. The DNA for the CDR3 is TGTGCCAGCAGTTACCATAAGGGGGAAAGCACAGATACGCAGTATTTT. Translation: CASSYHKGESTDTQYF.

This clone was seen only a few times. The V and J genes are TRBV11-2 and TRBJ2-7, with no clear D. The CDR3 sequence is 12 residues long. Trimming cost V 4 bases and J 1 base, with 5 bases left between them. Germline CDR1 is SGHAT and CDR2 is FQNNGV. As DNA, the CDR3 is TGTGCCAGCAGCTCTCTTTCCTACGAGCAGTACTTC. This sequence encodes CASSSLSYEQYF.

CDR3 region: CASSSHRDKLFF. The CDR3 DNA follows: TGTGCCAGCAGCTCGCACCGGGATAAACTGTTTTTT. The J gene is TRBJ1-4, the V gene TRBV7-2; D is unclear. Trimming removed 4 bases from V and 11 bases from J, with 11 bases in between. CDR1 SGHTA and CDR2 FQGNSA come from the germline V gene. There are 12 residues in the CDR3.

The chain carries TRBV12-2 and TRBJ1-2. TRBV12-2 is reported as a pseudogene. The CDR3 totals 14 residues. The CDR3 DNA reads as TGTGCAAGTCGCTCCTACCAGGGAGGGTATTGCTACACCTTC. Translation gives CASRSYQGGYCYTF.

The V and J genes are TRBV30 and TRBJ2-7; D may be TRBD2 (6 bases). The CDR3 has 12 residues. Germline CDR1 is GTSNPN and CDR2 is SVGIG (reference sequence). V was cut by 4 bases and J by 4 bases, with 11 bases left in between. CDR3 coding DNA: TGTGCCTGGACAGGTCGGGGGTACGAGCAGTACTTC. The encoded protein is CAWTGRGYEQYF.

A few counts support this clone. The chain is built from TRBV7-9 and TRBJ2-5; possibly TRBD2 for D (6 bases). CDR1 is SEHNR, CDR2 FQNEAQ, per germline (reference sequence). The CDR3 sequence is 14 residues long. Between the trimmed V and J ends, which lost 5 bases and 5 bases, there was a span of 15 bases. The CDR3 sequence is CASSDQTSSETQYF. The CDR3, as DNA: TGTGCCAGCAGCGACCAGACTAGTTCCGAGACCCAGTACTTC.

This clone was observed a few times. V is TRBV9 and J is TRBJ2-7; TRBD1 might be the D (6 bases). Trimming stripped 0 bases from V and 2 bases from J, with 18 bases between. Germline values: CDR1 SGDLS, CDR2 YYNGEE. The length of the CDR3 is 17 residues. The CDR3 is CASSVGGARDKTYEQYF. CDR3 nucleotides: TGTGCCAGCAGCGTAGGAGGGGCGAGGGACAAGACCTACGAGCAGTACTTC. Drawing the rest from reference TRBV9 and TRBJ2-7, the complete variable domain is DSGVTQTPKHLITATGQRVTLRCSPRSGDLSVYWYQQSLDQGLQFLIQYYNGEERAKGNILERFSAQQFPDLHSELNLSSLELGDSALYFCASSVGGARDKTYEQYFGPGTRLTVT.

This clone has more than one count but fewer than ten. The rearrangement uses TRBV7-9 and TRBJ2-5; weak D call: TRBD2 (5 bases). The germline CDR1 and CDR2 sequences are SEHNR and FQNEAQ (reference sequence). This CDR3 is 13 amino acids long. Trimming left V 2 bases short and J 4 bases short, with 8 bases between. CDR3 region: CASSLIGGETQYF. The CDR3 DNA sequence: TGTGCCAGCAGCTTAATTGGAGGAGAGACCCAGTACTTC.

This chain uses TRBV18 with TRBJ2-5; TRBD2 matches at 14 bases. J was trimmed by 2 bases and V by 3 bases; bases with no gene match: 11. The germline V gene has CDR1 KGHSH and CDR2 LQKENI. This CDR3 comprises 19 residues. CDR3 protein: CASSPSAGLAGGRQETQYF. DNA of the CDR3: TGTGCCAGCTCACCTAGTGCCGGACTAGCGGGGGGACGGCAAGAGACCCAGTACTTC. Drawing the rest from reference TRBV18 and TRBJ2-5, the complete variable domain is NAGVMQNPRHLVRRRGQEARLRCSPMKGHSHVYWYRQLPEEGLKFMVYLQKENIIDESGMPKERFSAEFPKEGPSILRIQQVVRGDSAAYFCASSPSAGLAGGRQETQYFGPGTRLLVL.

The rearrangement links TRBV28 to TRBJ1-2, with D possibly TRBD1 on 5 matching bases. Trimming cost V 2 bases and J 4 bases, with 8 bases left between them. CDR3 length: 13 amino acids. Germline V gene data show CDR1 as MDHEN and CDR2 as SYDVKM. Here the CDR3 reads CASSLDSIYGYTF. The CDR3 DNA follows: TGTGCCAGCAGTTTAGACAGTATCTATGGCTACACCTTC.

This clone has a handful of counts. The chain is built from TRBV18 and TRBJ1-1, with D tentatively TRBD1 (5 bases). Germline loops: CDR1 KGHSH, CDR2 LQKENI. The CDR3 is 13 amino acids. V was trimmed by 5 bases and J by 7 bases, leaving 14 bases between them. The CDR3 here is CASSISRDDEAFF. CDR3 DNA: TGTGCCAGCTCAATCAGCAGGGATGATGAAGCTTTCTTT.

There are a few counts of this clone. The chain carries TRBV2 and TRBJ1-1; D is possibly TRBD1 (5 bases). Germline loops: CDR1 SNHLY, CDR2 FYNNEI. V was clipped by 2 bases and J by 8 bases, with 12 bases between them. This CDR3 is 13 amino acids long. CDR3 coding DNA: TGTGCCAGCAGTGAAAATGGGGGGACCGAAGCTTTCTTT. It translates to CASSENGGTEAFF. Supplemented by reference TRBV2 and TRBJ1-1, the full variable domain reads EPEVTQTPSHQVTQMGQEVILRCVPISNHLYFYWYRQILGQKVEFLVSFYNNEISEKSEIFDDQFSVERPDGSNFTLKIRSTKLEDSAMYFCASSENGGTEAFFGQGTRLTVV.

V and J are TRBV9 and TRBJ2-1; TRBD2 matches 13 bases. This CDR3 comprises 18 residues. Losses at the gene ends were 3 bases for V and 3 bases for J; bases not matched to a gene: 9. Looked up from germline, CDR1 is SGDLS and CDR2 is YYNGEE. Here the CDR3 DNA reads TGTGCCAGCAGCGCGATCGAGGGACTAGCGGGGAACTACAATGAGCAGTTCTTC. It yields the protein CASSAIEGLAGNYNEQFF.

The chain carries TRBV4-2 and TRBJ2-2; weak D call: TRBD2 (6 bases). CDR3 size: 15 residues. The germline CDR1 and CDR2 sequences are LGHNA and YNFKEQ. Trimming took 4 bases from V and 4 from J, leaving 13 bases between them. The CDR3 bases are TGTGCCAGCAGCCTACGGGACTTTGGCACCGGGGAGCTGTTTTTT. Encoded protein: CASSLRDFGTGELFF.

The chain has TRBV18 and TRBJ2-1; 8 bases fit TRBD1. With V trimmed by 3 bases and J by 4 bases, 11 bases remained unmatched. The CDR3 length is 17 residues. The germline V gene has CDR1 KGHSH and CDR2 LQKENI. The CDR3 sequence: CASSPLGQGRPYNEQFF. As DNA, the CDR3 is TGTGCCAGCTCACCCCTAGGACAGGGACGGCCTTACAATGAGCAGTTCTTC.

On this clone itself: Other DNA sequences of this sample code for an identical CDR3. The chain links TRBV18 to TRBJ2-7; D is perhaps TRBD2 (5 bases). V was shortened by 3 bases and J by 1 base, with 7 bases between the two germline ends. This CDR3 region has 13 residues. Germline V gene sequence: CDR1 KGHSH, CDR2 LQKENI. CDR3 sequence reads: CASSPPGSYEQYF. The CDR3 DNA reads as TGTGCCAGCTCACCTCCGGGGTCCTACGAGCAGTACTTC.

The chain has TRBV29-1 and TRBJ2-3; possibly TRBD2 for D (7 bases). This CDR3 comprises 15 residues. Germline V gene data show CDR1 as SQVTM and CDR2 as ANQGSEA. Deletions cut 6 bases from V and 2 bases from J, with 18 bases between. CDR3 DNA: TGCAGCGTACCTTCGACGGGGGGACACACAGATACGCAGTATTTT. Protein: CSVPSTGGHTDTQYF.

The V call is TRBV7-7, the J call TRBJ2-5; TRBD2 agrees at 7 bases. CDR3 length equals 15 residues. Trimming at V came to 2 bases and at J to 4 bases, leaving 7 bases not matched to a gene. From germline, CDR1 is SSHAT and CDR2 FNYEAQ (reference sequence). DNA for the CDR3: TGTGCCAGCAGCTTAATGGGACTACCTTCAGAGACCCAGTACTTC. It yields the protein CASSLMGLPSETQYF.

This clone was counted only a few times. The rearrangement joins TRBV18 to TRBJ2-7, with 12 bases matching TRBD2. The germline V gene has CDR1 KGHSH and CDR2 LQKENI. The V and J ends lost 3 bases and 6 bases, in that order; junction bases with no gene match: 6. The CDR3 runs 15 residues. Here the CDR3 reads CASSPLLAGGPEQYF. CDR3 bases: TGTGCCAGCTCACCCCTACTAGCGGGAGGACCCGAGCAGTACTTC. Supplemented by reference TRBV18 and TRBJ2-7, the full variable domain reads NAGVMQNPRHLVRRRGQEARLRCSPMKGHSHVYWYRQLPEEGLKFMVYLQKENIIDESGMPKERFSAEFPKEGPSILRIQQVVRGDSAAYFCASSPLLAGGPEQYFGPGTRLTVT.

This clone has a handful of counts. The chain is built from TRBV28 and TRBJ2-3; tentative D call: TRBD2 (6 bases). The CDR3 contains 15 residues. Germline loops: CDR1 MDHEN, CDR2 SYDVKM. V lost 2 bases and J 1 base, leaving 10 bases between the germline ends. The CDR3 coding sequence is TGTGCCAGCAGTTTAGAACTAGCAGGCACAGATACGCAGTATTTT. Translation: CASSLELAGTDTQYF.

This clone was seen a few times. The V call is TRBV2, the J call TRBJ1-2, with 8 bases identical to TRBD1. V trimming: 6 bases; J trimming: 3 bases; junction bases outside the gene matches: 9. CDR1 is SNHLY and CDR2 is FYNNEI in the germline V gene. The CDR3 runs to 15 residues. CDR3 sequence (DNA): TGTGCCAGCAGCGGTACTGGACAGGGCGACTATGGCTACACCTTC. It is translated as CASSGTGQGDYGYTF.